This T cell receptor beta chain was identified during a study of blood T cell repertoires in COVID-19. Background on the study: Samples taken during acute and convalescent COVID-19 were collected in the United States, Italy and Spain. Nucleic acid was either cDNA or gDNA, and it came from T cells, B-cell-depleted T cells, or PBMCs.

Germline lookup yields CDR1 LGHDT and CDR2 YNNKEL (reference sequence). The V and J ends lost 7 bases and 0 bases respectively, with 9 bases between them. This CDR3 spans 14 amino acids. Patients of the Seattle cohort, enrolled during active infection, were followed longitudinally. In the authors' methods: Estimation of nucleated cell counts was performed using reference gene primer amplification. Sequencing used immunoSEQ multiplex PCR; TCRdb keeps in-frame clones, though not all of them. V and J calls and clone size are copied from that table; D and trimming were computed from the DNA. This repertoire shows some 290,000 clones, around 92% found once; its top ten account for around 10%.

Sequencing was done on a sample of peripheral blood. The sequence was obtained from a woman in her twenties or thirties with COVID-19, enrolled during active disease. The V gene is TRBV3-1 (or the pseudogene TRBV3-2), the J gene TRBJ2-2; D gene uncertain. CDR3 DNA sequence: TGTGCCAGCACCCCCGGAGCGAACACCGGGGAGCTGTTTTTT. This translates into CASTPGANTGELFF.